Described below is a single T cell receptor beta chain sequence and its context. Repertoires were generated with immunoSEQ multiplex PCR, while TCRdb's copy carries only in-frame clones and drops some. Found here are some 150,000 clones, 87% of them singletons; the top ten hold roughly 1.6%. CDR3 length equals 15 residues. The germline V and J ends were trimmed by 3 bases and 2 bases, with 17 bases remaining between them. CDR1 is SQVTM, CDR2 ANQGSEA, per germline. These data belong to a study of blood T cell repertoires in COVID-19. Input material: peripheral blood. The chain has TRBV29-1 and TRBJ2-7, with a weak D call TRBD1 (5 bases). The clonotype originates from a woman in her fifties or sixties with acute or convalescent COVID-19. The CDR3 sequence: CSVETATTATYEQYF. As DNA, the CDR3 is TGCAGCGTTGAGACAGCGACAACGGCCACCTACGAGCAGTACTTC.